The clone carrying this T cell receptor beta chain was found a few times. This specimen comes from a study of blood T cell repertoires in COVID-19. About the study: Samples taken during acute and convalescent COVID-19 were collected in the United States, Italy and Spain. Sources were T cells, B-cell-depleted T cells, or PBMCs; the material itself was cDNA or gDNA.

The V segment lost 3 bases and the J segment 5 bases; nucleotides outside the gene matches: 8. In germline, CDR1 is LNHDA, CDR2 SQIVND (reference sequence). The CDR3 covers 15 residues. In the authors' methods: Amplification from reference gene primers served as the basis for estimated nucleated cell counts. The protocol was immunoSEQ multiplex PCR, while the TCRdb copy is restricted to in-frame clones and leaves out a portion. The V and J calls and the clone size are those of that table, but D and trimming were determined from the DNA. The sample records 200,000 or so clones, roughly four fifths being singletons.

Sequenced sample: peripheral blood. The clonotype comes from a human donor with acute or convalescent COVID-19. The donor label of this sample is uncertain. This chain uses TRBV19 with TRBJ2-5; 8 bases are shared with TRBD2. The CDR3, as DNA: TGTGCCAGTAGTATTGACGGGAGGGCCCGTGAGACCCAGTACTTC. This gives the protein CASSIDGRARETQYF.